The 12 T cell receptor beta chains below come from one sample, sequenced in a study of identical twins. Each CDR3 protein gets one entry after TCRdb re-called the 5' RACE reads with MiXCR. The sample contains 450,000 to 600,000 distinct CDR3 sequences, about a fifth of which appear only once. These same records also appear under a second study, on yellow fever vaccine responses in identical twins.

The sequencing input was CD4+ T cells sorted from blood. These receptors were collected from a woman between 18 and 29 years old in good health.

This clonotype was detected only a few times. The V gene is TRBV5-1, the J gene TRBJ2-1; 9 nucleotides match TRBD1. V was clipped by 4 bases and J by 4 bases; unmatched bases: 9. The CDR3 sequence is 16 residues long. CDR1 SGHRS and CDR2 YFSETQ come from the germline V gene. The CDR3 sequence is CASSPVPGQGYNEQFF. As DNA, the CDR3 is TGCGCCAGCAGCCCCGTCCCGGGACAGGGTTACAATGAGCAGTTCTTC.

J is TRBJ2-7 and V is TRBV7-8; TRBD1 aligns across 8 bases. The CDR3 is 15 residues long. The V gene's germline CDR1 is SGHVS and CDR2 FQNEAQ. J was trimmed by 0 bases and V by 5 bases; bases with no gene match: 6. The CDR3 region has the DNA TGTGCCAGCAGCATACAGGGGGTCGGCTCCTACGAGCAGTACTTC. As protein: CASSIQGVGSYEQYF.

The chain carries TRBV24-1 and TRBJ2-5, with unresolved D. CDR1 is KGHDR and CDR2 is SFDVKD in the germline V gene. V shed 3 bases and J shed 2 bases, with 12 bases lying between them. CDR3 length: 15 residues. CDR3 coding DNA: TGTGCCACCAGTGATCCCTCTAACCCTCAAGAGACCCAGTACTTC. Protein sequence: CATSDPSNPQETQYF.

J is TRBJ1-2 and V is TRBV29-1; 7 bases align to TRBD1. Germline lookup yields CDR1 SQVTM and CDR2 ANQGSEA. V gave up 3 bases and J gave up 1 base; unmatched junction bases: 5. There are 14 residues in the CDR3. In DNA, the CDR3 is TGCAGCGTTGACGGGACAGACAATAACTATGGCTACACCTTC. Protein sequence: CSVDGTDNNYGYTF.

The chain couples TRBV13 to TRBJ2-7; D remains unclear. The CDR3 contains 15 residues. The germline V and J ends were trimmed by 0 bases and 2 bases, with 11 bases remaining between them. The V gene's germline CDR1 is PRHDT and CDR2 FYEKMQ (reference sequence). The CDR3 protein is CASSLGLPFTYEQYF. Written as DNA, the CDR3 is TGTGCCAGCAGCTTAGGCCTCCCCTTTACCTACGAGCAGTACTTC.

This sequence joins TRBV12-3 or TRBV12-4 and TRBJ1-3; possibly TRBD1 for D (6 bases). The V end was cut by 6 bases, the J end by 4 bases, with 16 bases between. This CDR3 has 15 amino acids. CDR3 sequence (DNA): TGTGCCAGCAGCCGATCCACAGGGCTCGGAAACACCATATATTTT. This sequence encodes CASSRSTGLGNTIYF.

This clonotype was observed a few times. The chain employs TRBV7-8 and TRBJ2-2; D possibly corresponds to TRBD2 (6 bases). Germline V gene sequence: CDR1 SGHVS, CDR2 FQNEAQ. Between the trimmed V and J ends, which lost 4 bases and 1 base, there was a span of 19 bases. CDR3 length equals 18 residues. As DNA, the CDR3 is TGTGCCAGCAGCTACAACCCGGGAGCCCCCGTGAACACCGGGGAGCTGTTTTTT. This codes for CASSYNPGAPVNTGELFF.

This clonotype was picked up a small number of times. This chain uses TRBV29-1 with TRBJ2-7; the match to TRBD2 covers 9 bases. After removal of 6 bases from V and 2 bases from J, the junction contained 5 bases not matched to a gene. The germline CDR1 and CDR2 sequences are SQVTM and ANQGSEA. The CDR3 consists of 13 residues. CDR3 in amino acids: CSVVAGDPYEQYF. DNA of the CDR3: TGCAGCGTCGTAGCGGGAGACCCCTACGAGCAGTACTTC.

The chain carries TRBV20-1 and TRBJ1-5; a weak D match, TRBD1 (6 bases). The CDR3 has 16 amino acids. With 3 bases removed from V and 0 bases from J, the gap between germline ends came to 15 bases. Germline CDR1 and CDR2: DFQATT and SNEGSKA (reference sequence). The CDR3 sequence is CSARSPGAASNQPQHF. CDR3 sequence (DNA): TGCAGTGCTAGGTCCCCAGGGGCAGCTAGCAATCAGCCCCAGCATTTT.

The chain recombines TRBV9 with TRBJ2-5; 13 bases fit TRBD2. CDR1 SGDLS and CDR2 YYNGEE come from the germline V gene. This CDR3 region has 16 residues. V shed 3 bases and J 1 base; nucleotides not matched to a gene: 3. The CDR3 spells CASSAGLAGSQETQYF. In nucleotides, the CDR3 is TGTGCCAGCAGCGCGGGACTAGCGGGATCCCAAGAGACCCAGTACTTC.

This clonotype was recorded only once. The rearrangement joins TRBV4-1 to TRBJ2-3; 9 bases are a match to TRBD2. The V and J ends lost 4 bases and 2 bases, in that order; junction bases with no gene match: 19. The V gene's germline CDR1 is MGHRA and CDR2 YSYEKL. The CDR3 runs 20 residues. The CDR3 sequence is CASSPLGSGGPPRITDTQYF. As DNA, the CDR3 is TGCGCCAGCAGCCCCCTGGGCAGCGGGGGGCCCCCGCGGATCACAGATACGCAGTATTTT.

Only a few counts were recorded for this clonotype. The J gene is TRBJ2-7, the V gene TRBV11-2, with 8 bases fitting TRBD2. This CDR3 is built from 16 residues. V was pared by 5 bases and J by 1 base, with 10 bases of the junction left unmatched. CDR1 is SGHAT, CDR2 FQNNGV, per germline. Here the CDR3 DNA reads TGTGCCAGCAGCCCCAGATCGGGACTAGATTCCTACGAGCAGTACTTC. It is translated as CASSPRSGLDSYEQYF.